A single sample gave rise to the 5 T cell receptor beta chains below, sequenced in a study of T-cell memory formation after mild COVID-19. TCRdb re-derived calls from the 5' RACE reads in MiXCR, one entry per CDR3 protein. The sample yields about 430,000 distinct CDR3 sequences, approximately 24% seen once. Sequences were obtained from PBMCs or a T cell subset sorted from them (not recorded which). Receptors were obtained from an adult woman who had mild COVID-19 (a few samples of this study predate the infection). Cell type and time point are not known.

This clonotype was observed a handful of times. V usage is TRBV2 and J usage is TRBJ1-6; unclear D gene. The CDR3 totals 15 residues. Germline V lookup: CDR1 SNHLY, CDR2 FYNNEI. The V end lost 3 bases, the J end lost 7 bases, and 13 bases lay between the germline ends. CDR3 amino acids: CASSEGISLNSPLHF. DNA of the CDR3: TGTGCCAGCAGTGAGGGGATATCCCTCAATTCACCCCTCCACTTT. The full variable domain, its missing parts supplied by reference TRBV2 and TRBJ1-6, is EPEVTQTPSHQVTQMGQEVILRCVPISNHLYFYWYRQILGQKVEFLVSFYNNEISEKSEIFDDQFSVERPDGSNFTLKIRSTKLEDSAMYFCASSEGISLNSPLHFGNGTRLTVT.

The sample holds many counts of this clonotype. The chain employs TRBV12-3 or TRBV12-4 and TRBJ2-7, with 7 bases lining up with TRBD1. V shed 2 bases, J shed 1 base, and the junction held 14 bases outside the gene matches. The CDR3 contains 18 residues. CDR3 sequence (DNA): TGTGCCAGCAGTTTAAGGCGTTGGGGGACAGTAGCATCCTACGAGCAGTACTTC. Protein: CASSLRRWGTVASYEQYF.

V is TRBV6-5 and J is TRBJ2-7, with 8 positions matching TRBD1. The CDR3 is 14 residues long. V was clipped by 5 bases and J by 5 bases; unmatched bases: 8. CDR1 MNHEY and CDR2 SVGAGI come from the germline V gene. CDR3 sequence reads: CASSVIQGDHEQYF. CDR3 coding DNA: TGTGCCAGCAGTGTAATACAGGGGGACCACGAGCAGTACTTC.

CDR3 sequence reads: CSVAGTENTYGYTF. CDR3 nucleotide sequence: TGCAGCGTTGCCGGGACAGAAAATACTTATGGCTACACCTTC. The chain joins TRBV29-1 to TRBJ1-2, with 7 bases aligning to TRBD1. Germline V CDR1 and CDR2: SQVTM, ANQGSEA. The CDR3 sequence is 14 residues long. The trim removed 4 bases at V and 5 bases at J, leaving 10 bases unmatched.

CDR3 DNA sequence: TGTGCCAGCAGAGTTCCAGGATTCGGGAACACTGAAGCTTTCTTT. It is translated as CASRVPGFGNTEAFF. The chain recombines TRBV27 with TRBJ1-1, with no clear D. V was pared by 6 bases and J by 1 base, with 15 bases between. The CDR3 has 15 amino acids. The V gene's germline CDR1 is MNHEY and CDR2 SMNVEV (reference sequence).